The 25 T cell receptor beta chains reported below all come from one sample, sequenced in a study of CD8 T cells in ankylosing spondylitis. One entry per CDR3 protein results from TCRdb running MiXCR on the 5' RACE reads. Of about 200,000 distinct CDR3 sequences listed, 13% are singletons. Sequencing was performed on blood, either unsorted or a sorted T cell fraction (not recorded which). The receptors here all came from a male donor with ankylosing spondylitis or in good health (not recorded which).

This clonotype has ten or more counts. This chain connects TRBV20-1 to TRBJ2-5, with D possibly being TRBD2 (6 bases). Germline V gives CDR1 DFQATT, CDR2 SNEGSKA (reference sequence). V lost 4 bases and J lost 1, with 10 bases in between. This CDR3 has 13 amino acids. CDR3 DNA sequence: TGCAGTGCTACTGGGACTTCCCAAGAGACCCAGTACTTC. Its protein product is CSATGTSQETQYF.

J is TRBJ2-5 and V is TRBV7-6; 10 bases fit TRBD2. CDR1 and CDR2 (germline): SGHVS, FNYEAQ. V lost 2 bases and J lost 5; bases outside the gene matches: 5. CDR3 length: 15 residues. The chain's CDR3 is CASSLTSGEVETQYF. CDR3 nucleotide sequence: TGTGCCAGCAGCTTAACTAGCGGGGAGGTGGAGACCCAGTACTTC.

This clonotype was counted between two and nine times. The V call is TRBV10-3, the J call TRBJ2-2, with 10 bases that match TRBD2. The V gene end was trimmed by 3 bases and the J gene end by 2 bases; junction bases not matched to a gene: 6. Per germline, CDR1 ENHRY and CDR2 SYGVKD. This CDR3 comprises 17 residues. CDR3 residues: CAISESLAGENTGELFF. The CDR3 nucleotides are TGTGCCATCAGTGAATCCCTAGCGGGGGAAAACACCGGGGAGCTGTTTTTT.

The chain joins TRBV29-1 to TRBJ2-7; the match to TRBD1 covers 8 bases. The junction had 7 bases not matched to a gene; V was cut back by 7 bases and J by 2 bases. The CDR3 covers 13 residues. From germline, CDR1 is SQVTM and CDR2 ANQGSEA. CDR3 DNA sequence: TGCAGCGAAATGACAGGGGACCCCTACGAGCAGTACTTC. Its translation is CSEMTGDPYEQYF.

This clonotype was seen a handful of times. The chain carries TRBV11-2 and TRBJ2-7, with 9 bases lining up with TRBD1. The CDR3 has 15 amino acids. V trimming: 2 bases; J trimming: 4 bases; junction bases outside the gene matches: 6. CDR1 and CDR2 (germline): SGHAT, FQNNGV. CDR3 DNA sequence: TGTGCCAGCAGCTTAACCCGGACAGGGGATTACGAGCAGTACTTC. Encoded protein: CASSLTRTGDYEQYF. The entire variable domain, with the rest obtained from reference TRBV11-2 and TRBJ2-7, is as follows: EAGVAQSPRYKIIEKRQSVAFWCNPISGHATLYWYQQILGQGPKLLIQFQNNGVVDDSQLPKDRFSAERLKGVDSTLKIQPAKLEDSAVYLCASSLTRTGDYEQYFGPGTRLTVT.

The genes are TRBV11-3 and TRBJ2-1; possibly TRBD1 or TRBD2 for D (6 bases each). The CDR3 has 14 amino acids. Germline assignment: CDR1 SGHNT and CDR2 YENEEA. Between the trimmed V and J ends, which lost 5 bases and 4 bases, there was a span of 12 bases. CDR3 sequence: CASSRGEDYNEQFF. CDR3 DNA: TGTGCCAGCAGCAGGGGGGAGGATTACAATGAGCAGTTCTTC.

The chain has TRBV2 and TRBJ2-3, with 7 bases aligning to TRBD1. V lost 6 bases and J lost 0; bases outside the gene matches: 6. The germline CDR1 and CDR2 sequences are SNHLY and FYNNEI. The CDR3 loop spans 15 amino acids. The chain's CDR3 is CASRSTGFSTDTQYF. The CDR3 bases are TGTGCCAGCAGGTCGACAGGGTTCAGCACAGATACGCAGTATTTT.

This chain connects TRBV29-1 to TRBJ1-1; 8 bases agree with TRBD1. The germline V gene has CDR1 SQVTM and CDR2 ANQGSEA. The CDR3 has 12 residues. V shed 4 bases and J 6 bases; nucleotides not matched to a gene: 4. The CDR3 sequence: CSVANRGAEAFF. The CDR3 coding sequence is TGCAGCGTTGCCAACAGGGGGGCTGAAGCTTTCTTT. Full variable domain (outside the CDR3, taken from reference TRBV29-1 and TRBJ1-1): SAVISQKPSRDICQRGTSLTIQCQVDSQVTMMFWYRQQPGQSLTLIATANQGSEATYESGFVIDKFPISRPNLTFSTLTVSNMSPEDSSIYLCSVANRGAEAFFGQGTRLTVV.

V and J are TRBV11-2 and TRBJ1-1, with D perhaps TRBD1 (5 bases). The CDR3 contains 14 residues. V was pared by 6 bases and J by 2 bases, with 13 bases between. The germline V gene encodes CDR1 SGHAT and CDR2 FQNNGV. The CDR3 region is CASSKKGLNTEAFF. The CDR3 region has the DNA TGTGCCAGCAGTAAAAAGGGACTAAACACTGAAGCTTTCTTT.

The V gene is TRBV30, the J gene TRBJ2-3, with D possibly matching TRBD1 (6 bases). Per germline, CDR1 GTSNPN and CDR2 SVGIG (reference sequence). V lost 4 bases and J lost 5, with 13 bases in between. CDR3 length: 13 residues. CDR3 sequence reads: CAWMAGVIDTQYF. The DNA of the CDR3 is TGTGCCTGGATGGCAGGGGTGATAGATACGCAGTATTTT.

This clonotype was counted between two and nine times. Sequence at one end of the junction differs from germline and may be a read error. The chain recombines TRBV7-9 with TRBJ1-1, with D hard to call. From germline, CDR1 is SEHNR and CDR2 FQNEAQ (reference sequence). The CDR3 loop spans 13 amino acids. In nucleotides, the CDR3 is TGTGCCAGCAGCTTAGCGGGGAACCCTGAAGCTTTCTTT. Translating it yields CASSLAGNPEAFF.

This clonotype came up many times. The chain has TRBV12-3 or TRBV12-4 and TRBJ2-3; perhaps TRBD2 as D (6 bases). The CDR3 covers 15 residues. Trimming took 5 bases from V and 2 from J, leaving 14 bases between them. The CDR3 is CASSPLGLFTDTQYF. CDR3 bases: TGTGCCAGCAGTCCGCTGGGACTGTTCACAGATACGCAGTATTTT.

The chain couples TRBV7-9 to TRBJ1-1; TRBD1 might be the D (5 bases). CDR1 SEHNR and CDR2 FQNEAQ come from the germline V gene (reference sequence). This CDR3 is 12 amino acids long. The V end lost 2 bases, the J end lost 10 bases, and 11 bases lay between the germline ends. As DNA, the CDR3 is TGTGCCAGCAGCTTAAAAGGGGCATTAGCTTTCTTT. It encodes CASSLKGALAFF.

This clonotype was seen a few times. The V call is TRBV4-1, the J call TRBJ1-6; D ambiguous. V was pared by 4 bases and J by 4 bases, with 8 bases between. Germline CDR1 reads MGHRA; CDR2 reads YSYEKL. This CDR3 is built from 14 residues. The CDR3, as DNA: TGCGCCAGCAGCCCCGAGAGGTATAATTCACCCCTCCACTTT. As protein: CASSPERYNSPLHF.

This clonotype was seen at least ten times. The chain links TRBV5-1 to TRBJ2-1, with 10 positions matching TRBD2. J was trimmed by 5 bases and V by 3 bases; bases with no gene match: 8. CDR3 length: 16 residues. The germline V gene has CDR1 SGHRS and CDR2 YFSETQ. In nucleotides, the CDR3 is TGCGCCAGCAGCTCCTCGGGACTAGCGACCAACAATGAGCAGTTCTTC. It codes for CASSSSGLATNNEQFF.

This clonotype was detected only a few times. The V and J genes are TRBV6-2 or TRBV6-3 and TRBJ1-1; 9 nucleotides match TRBD1. Trimming took 0 bases from V and 1 from J; bases not matched to a gene: 3. Germline V gene lookup returns CDR1 MNHEY and CDR2 SVGEGT. The CDR3 consists of 16 residues. The CDR3 region is CASSYSGTGRNTEAFF. For the CDR3, the DNA is TGTGCCAGCAGTTACTCGGGGACAGGGCGGAACACTGAAGCTTTCTTT.

This clonotype was seen a handful of times. The chain combines TRBV4-1 with TRBJ1-5, with a possible D match to TRBD1 (6 bases). The CDR3 runs 15 residues. Germline CDR1 reads MGHRA; CDR2 reads YSYEKL. The ends were cut back, 0 bases at V and 7 bases at J, with 13 bases in the middle. Written as DNA, the CDR3 is TGCGCCAGCAGCCAAGATTCGACAGGAGACCAGCCCCAGCATTTT. As protein: CASSQDSTGDQPQHF.

Here the CDR3 reads CASSVYWTGSTDTQYF. CDR3 bases: TGTGCCAGCAGTGTTTATTGGACGGGTAGCACAGATACGCAGTATTTT. The V and J genes are TRBV6-1 and TRBJ2-3; D uncertain. CDR3 length: 16 amino acids. V gave up 4 bases and J gave up 0 bases, with 14 bases separating them. CDR1 is MNHNS, CDR2 SASEGT, per germline.

The V gene is TRBV27, the J gene TRBJ2-7; 9 bases are shared with TRBD1. This CDR3 has 15 residues. V lost 5 bases to trimming and J lost 2 bases; unmatched junction nucleotides: 7. Germline V gene lookup returns CDR1 MNHEY and CDR2 SMNVEV (reference sequence). This chain's CDR3 is CASSPGTGLTYEQYF. DNA of the CDR3: TGTGCCAGCAGTCCGGGGACAGGGCTCACCTACGAGCAGTACTTC.

This clonotype appeared a few times. V and J are TRBV4-2 and TRBJ2-7; D could derive from TRBD1 or TRBD2 (5 bases each). V lost 5 bases, J lost 4 bases, and 12 bases lay in between. Germline lookup yields CDR1 LGHNA and CDR2 YNFKEQ. There are 13 residues in the CDR3. For the CDR3, the DNA is TGTGCCAGCAGCTTCCGGGACGCATACGAGCAGTACTTC. Protein: CASSFRDAYEQYF.

This clonotype appeared a few times. This sequence joins TRBV6-4 and TRBJ2-2; maybe TRBD1 (6 bases). Germline-derived CDR1 and CDR2 are MRHNA and SNTAGT. With 3 bases removed from V and 4 bases from J, the gap between germline ends came to 9 bases. This CDR3 comprises 14 residues. CDR3 nucleotide sequence: TGTGCCAGCAGTGAAACAGGGTCCACCGGGGAGCTGTTTTTT. Its protein is CASSETGSTGELFF.

The chain employs TRBV20-1 and TRBJ1-1, with 10 nucleotides matching TRBD1. The germline gives CDR1 DFQATT, CDR2 SNEGSKA (reference sequence). This CDR3 is built from 16 residues. V gave up 3 bases and J gave up 4 bases; unmatched junction bases: 11. The CDR3 region is CSASSARGQGFTEAFF. DNA for the CDR3: TGCAGTGCTAGCTCTGCCCGGGGACAGGGGTTCACTGAAGCTTTCTTT.

This clonotype was seen at least ten times. The genes are TRBV4-1 and TRBJ2-1; no reliable D call. Germline V gene sequence: CDR1 MGHRA, CDR2 YSYEKL. This CDR3 spans 16 amino acids. Trimming removed 5 bases at V and 3 bases at J, with 17 bases between. In nucleotides, the CDR3 is TGCGCCAGCAGCGAAGTGAGTTCATCCGACTACAATGAGCAGTTCTTC. It is translated as CASSEVSSSDYNEQFF.

There are a few counts of this clonotype. This rearrangement joins TRBV6-1 to TRBJ2-5; TRBD2 aligns across 7 bases. The CDR3 totals 16 residues. V shed 5 bases, J shed 4 bases, and the junction held 13 bases outside the gene matches. CDR1 and CDR2 from the germline V gene are MNHNS and SASEGT. CDR3 amino acids: CASSRTWAGASETQYF. CDR3 DNA sequence: TGTGCCAGCAGTCGAACCTGGGCGGGAGCATCAGAGACCCAGTACTTC.

The V and J genes are TRBV7-9 and TRBJ2-3, with TRBD2 as a possible D gene (6 bases). The V end lost 6 bases, the J end lost 8 bases, and 12 bases lay between the germline ends. The length of the CDR3 is 12 residues. CDR1 and CDR2 from the germline V gene are SEHNR and FQNEAQ (reference sequence). In nucleotides, the CDR3 is TGTGCCAGCAGGGATACAGCGGGTACGCAGTATTTT. Its protein is CASRDTAGTQYF.